A single sample gave rise to the 7 T cell receptor beta chains below, sequenced in a study of T cell responses to AZD1222 COVID-19 vaccine. Method: immunoSEQ multiplex PCR; TCRdb's copy keeps in-frame clones and lacks some. The data hold about 120,000 clones, with just over 85% observed a single time. The material was peripheral blood, obtained on day 0 of AZD1222 vaccination. The receptors come from an adult in good health.

The gene calls are TRBV7-2 and TRBJ1-3; TRBD1 agrees at 7 bases. This CDR3 comprises 18 residues. Germline V lookup: CDR1 SGHTA, CDR2 FQGNSA. The ends lost 5 bases at V and 7 bases at J; junction bases unmatched: 20. The DNA of the CDR3 is TGTGCCAGCAGCCCCATGACAGGGTGGGGCACCTCGTCGAACACCATATATTTT. This codes for CASSPMTGWGTSSNTIYF.

This chain connects TRBV5-8 to TRBJ1-3, with D perhaps matching TRBD1 (5 bases). Trimming removed 3 bases at V and 1 base at J, with 20 bases between. The CDR3 loop spans 18 amino acids. Germline lookup yields CDR1 SGHTS and CDR2 YDEGEE. The CDR3 DNA is TGTGCCAGCAGCTGGCGGACCAGGGTCAAGGCGTCTGGAAACACCATATATTTT. Its translation is CASSWRTRVKASGNTIYF. Variable domain in full (rest from reference TRBV5-8 and TRBJ1-3): EAGVTQSPTHLIKTRGQQATLRCSPISGHTSVYWYQQALGLGLQFLLWYDEGEERNRGNFPPRFSGRQFPNYSSELNVNALELEDSALYLCASSWRTRVKASGNTIYFGEGSWLTVV.

The V and J genes are TRBV6-2 or TRBV6-3 and TRBJ1-1; perhaps TRBD1 as D (5 bases). The CDR3 length is 16 residues. Germline CDR1 MNHEY, CDR2 SVGEGT. Trimming took off 2 bases at V and 1 base at J, with 14 bases between the two ends. CDR3 sequence reads: CASSYLPGTGNTEAFF. The CDR3 DNA follows: TGTGCCAGCAGTTACCTGCCCGGGACGGGGAACACTGAAGCTTTCTTT.

The chain has TRBV3-1 (or the pseudogene TRBV3-2) and TRBJ2-3; unclear D gene. V was pared by 1 base and J by 2 bases, with 10 bases between. Per germline, CDR1 LGHDT and CDR2 YNNKEL (reference sequence). The CDR3 runs to 15 residues. For the CDR3, the DNA is TGTGCCAGCAGCCAAGCCAGGCCCTCCACAGATACGCAGTATTTT. Encoded protein: CASSQARPSTDTQYF.

J is TRBJ2-7 and V is TRBV18, with D possibly matching TRBD1 (6 bases). With 7 bases removed from V and 0 bases from J, the gap between germline ends came to 10 bases. This CDR3 has 13 residues. Germline V gives CDR1 KGHSH, CDR2 LQKENI. CDR3 sequence (DNA): TGTGCCAGCTTGGACAGTAGCTCCTACGAGCAGTACTTC. It specifies CASLDSSSYEQYF.

With respect to this clone: The junction departs from germline at one end; a sequencing error may be responsible. The chain carries TRBV5-6 and TRBJ2-7, with 16 nucleotides matching TRBD2. Germline CDR1 SGHDT, CDR2 YYEEEE. This CDR3 contains 14 residues. CDR3 sequence: CASSSGTSGGAVHF. The CDR3 DNA follows: TGTGCCAGCAGCTCCGGGACTAGCGGGGGGGCGGTTCACTTC.

V gene TRBV6-4 combines with J gene TRBJ1-5; no clear D. The V end was cut by 0 bases, the J end by 6 bases, with 6 bases between. CDR3 length equals 13 residues. Germline V gene sequence: CDR1 MRHNA, CDR2 SNTAGT. The CDR3 is CASSDSWGQPQHF. Here the CDR3 DNA reads TGTGCCAGCAGTGACTCCTGGGGTCAGCCCCAGCATTTT.